One and the same sample provided the 10 T cell receptor beta chains below, sequenced in a study of control samples from healthy donors and cancer patients (dated by TCRdb to about 2020). The library came from the immunoSEQ multiplex PCR assay. As stored in TCRdb, this immuneACCESS dataset retains in-frame rearrangements with V and J assigned. A fraction of the clones does not appear; measured against another copy, unresolved V genes explain less than half of the discrepancy, and the remainder lacks a known reason. Here the sample has some 120,000 clones; around 93% occur a single time. The ten largest clonotypes hold roughly 7.8% of the sample. Sequencing was carried out using blood. These receptors all come from a man aged 18 to 30 in good health.

The genes are TRBV29-1 and TRBJ1-3; D is unresolved. Trimming stripped 6 bases from V and 2 bases from J, with 5 bases between. Germline lookup yields CDR1 SQVTM and CDR2 ANQGSEA. The CDR3 has 11 residues. In nucleotides, the CDR3 is TGCAGCGTCGACACTGGAAACACCATATATTTT. This gives the protein CSVDTGNTIYF.

This clone was counted only a few times. The chain joins TRBV7-9 to TRBJ1-4; TRBD1 is a possible D gene (6 bases). The CDR3 covers 16 residues. V lost 7 bases and J lost 3, with 18 bases in between. Germline V gene sequence: CDR1 SEHNR, CDR2 FQNEAQ (reference sequence). The CDR3 loop reads CASTQGQTLANEKLFF. DNA of the CDR3: TGTGCCAGCACCCAAGGACAGACCCTCGCTAATGAAAAACTGTTTTTT.

The chain links TRBV6-1 to TRBJ1-1; possibly TRBD1 for D (6 bases). The ends were cut back, 0 bases at V and 12 bases at J, with 14 bases in the middle. The germline CDR1 and CDR2 sequences are MNHNS and SASEGT. The CDR3 is 13 residues long. The CDR3 sequence is CASSEAPGAIPFF. CDR3 bases: TGTGCCAGCAGTGAAGCGCCGGGGGCCATCCCTTTCTTT.

This chain connects TRBV5-6 to TRBJ2-2; TRBD2 matches 9 bases. The CDR3 loop spans 16 amino acids. The J segment lost 7 bases and the V segment lost 0 bases, leaving 7 bases of the junction unmatched. Germline CDR1 and CDR2: SGHDT and YYEEEE. The CDR3: CASSLGLADRGGELFF. The DNA of the CDR3 is TGTGCCAGCAGCTTGGGACTAGCGGATCGAGGCGGGGAGCTGTTTTTT.

The gene calls are TRBV7-3 and TRBJ2-3; TRBD2 is a possible D gene (6 bases). The CDR3 runs to 14 residues. Germline CDR1 and CDR2: SGHTA and FQGTGA. The V end lost 5 bases, the J end lost 6 bases, and 15 bases lay between the germline ends. CDR3 nucleotides: TGTGCCAGCAGCAAACTTGGGGGGTTGGATACGCAGTATTTT. It yields the protein CASSKLGGLDTQYF.

This chain joins TRBV25-1 and TRBJ2-7; no firm D call. Germline V gene sequence: CDR1 MGHDK, CDR2 SYGVNS. Trimming removed 4 bases from V and 0 bases from J, with 10 bases in between. This CDR3 contains 14 residues. CDR3 bases: TGTGCCAGCAGTGGGTCGGCAAACTCCTACGAGCAGTACTTC. It specifies CASSGSANSYEQYF.

The chain is built from TRBV6-4 and TRBJ2-7; weak D call: TRBD2 (5 bases). Trimming took off 3 bases at V and 2 bases at J, with 14 bases between the two ends. Germline-derived CDR1 and CDR2 are MRHNA and SNTAGT. There are 15 residues in the CDR3. The CDR3 DNA sequence: TGTGCCAGCAGTGAGATAGAGGGCTTTACCTACGAGCAGTACTTC. This translates into CASSEIEGFTYEQYF.

The rearrangement uses TRBV6-1 and TRBJ2-6, with TRBD1 matching over 7 bases. With 4 bases clipped from V and 0 bases from J, the junction kept 3 bases outside the gene matches. Germline V gene sequence: CDR1 MNHNS, CDR2 SASEGT. CDR3 length equals 16 residues. In DNA form, the CDR3 reads TGTGCCAGCAGTGCACAGGGGCCCTCTGGGGCCAACGTCCTGACTTTC. The encoded protein is CASSAQGPSGANVLTF.

As DNA, the CDR3 is TGCGCCAGCAGCCCTACAGGGTGGGATACGCAGTATTTT. It yields the protein CASSPTGWDTQYF. The chain joins TRBV5-1 to TRBJ2-3; possibly TRBD1 for D (6 bases). The length of the CDR3 is 13 residues. Germline lookup yields CDR1 SGHRS and CDR2 YFSETQ. V shed 4 bases and J shed 6 bases, with 12 bases lying between them.

This clone was seen more than once but under ten times. The chain couples TRBV6-1 to TRBJ2-6; no reliable D call. V was clipped by 1 base and J by 0 bases, with 4 bases between them. The CDR3 contains 15 residues. CDR1 and CDR2 from the germline V gene are MNHNS and SASEGT. CDR3: CASSEDSSGANVLTF. CDR3 DNA: TGTGCCAGCAGTGAAGACAGCTCTGGGGCCAACGTCCTGACTTTC.